This passage covers 26 T cell receptor beta chains from one sample sequenced in a study of vaccination and CD4 T cells after COVID-19. No antigen is known for these receptors. The treatment was: roughly 10-day PBMC culture with coronavirus spike peptide pools or control peptides (ViraFEST assay). Sequenced with the Oncomine TCR Beta short-read assay was DNA taken from cultured CD4+ T cells. TCRdb recomputed calls from the PCR reads with MiXCR, one row per CDR3 protein. Among approximately 10,000 distinct CDR3 sequences listed, about 41% were seen once. Sequenced material: cultured CD4+ T cells from blood, taken after SARS-CoV-2 vaccination. All receptors derive from a human donor with COVID-19.

This chain uses TRBV28 with TRBJ1-6; D gene unclear. Germline lookup yields CDR1 MDHEN and CDR2 SYDVKM. The V end lost 3 bases, the J end lost 17 bases, and 20 bases lay between the germline ends. CDR3 length equals 14 residues. Written as DNA, the CDR3 is TGTGCCAGCAGTTTCTCGCGGGTTGGAGAGGTTATCCACTTT. Encoded protein: CASSFSRVGEVIHF. Full variable domain (remainder filled in from reference TRBV28 and TRBJ1-6): DVKVTQSSRYLVKRTGEKVFLECVQDMDHENMFWYRQDPGLGLRLIYFSYDVKMKEKGDIPEGYSVSREKKERFSLILESASTNQTSMYLCASSFSRVGEVIHFGNGTRLTVT.

The V gene is TRBV10-3, the J gene TRBJ2-5, with a tentative D call TRBD1 (5 bases). This CDR3 has 15 residues. Trimming left V 0 bases short and J 0 bases short, with 8 bases between. CDR1 and CDR2 from the germline V gene are ENHRY and SYGVKD. DNA of the CDR3: TGTGCCATCAGTGAGTCGGACAAGTACCAAGAGACCCAGTACTTC. Residues: CAISESDKYQETQYF.

The chain uses TRBV6-1 and TRBJ1-5; 9 nucleotides match TRBD1. V shed 5 bases and J 0 bases; nucleotides not matched to a gene: 5. This CDR3 comprises 16 residues. Per the germline V gene, CDR1 is MNHNS and CDR2 is SASEGT. CDR3 amino acids: CASSRTGANSNQPQHF. In nucleotides, the CDR3 is TGTGCCAGCAGTCGGACAGGGGCAAATAGCAATCAGCCCCAGCATTTT.

This clonotype was counted only a few times. The chain joins TRBV7-6 to TRBJ1-1; D is perhaps TRBD1 (6 bases). The CDR3 totals 16 residues. Per the germline V gene, CDR1 is SGHVS and CDR2 is FNYEAQ. Trimming removed 2 bases at V and 2 bases at J, with 15 bases between. CDR3 amino acids: CASSLSLPGGNTEAFF. The CDR3 bases are TGTGCCAGCAGCTTAAGTCTACCCGGGGGCAACACTGAAGCTTTCTTT.

J is TRBJ1-2 and V is TRBV6-1; D not certain. The V end lost 5 bases, the J end lost 4 bases, and 11 bases lay between the germline ends. The germline V gene has CDR1 MNHNS and CDR2 SASEGT. The CDR3 has 13 residues. CDR3 region: CASSIPGGYGYTF. In nucleotides, the CDR3 is TGTGCCAGCAGTATCCCCGGAGGCTATGGCTACACCTTC.

The genes are TRBV19 and TRBJ2-5, with D possibly TRBD1 on 6 matching bases. V shed 5 bases and J shed 5 bases, with 9 bases lying between them. The germline V gene encodes CDR1 LNHDA and CDR2 SQIVND (reference sequence). The CDR3 extends over 12 amino acids. CDR3 region: CASSVRGETQYF. CDR3 bases: TGTGCCAGTAGTGTAAGGGGGGAGACCCAGTACTTC.

This clonotype was picked up a small number of times. One end of the junction does not line up with germline, which may come from a read error. The chain combines TRBV7-7 with TRBJ1-2, with 11 nucleotides matching TRBD1. The germline gives CDR1 SSHAT, CDR2 FNYEAQ (reference sequence). CDR3 length: 19 residues. The CDR3: CASSLAFRKPPDRGHGYTF. The CDR3, as DNA: TGTGCTAGCAGCTTAGCGTTCCGAAAGCCCCCGGACAGGGGGCACGGCTACACCTTC.

This clonotype has just one count. V usage is TRBV12-3 or TRBV12-4 and J usage is TRBJ1-2; 8 bases map to TRBD1. There are 15 residues in the CDR3. The V gene end was trimmed by 6 bases and the J gene end by 1 base; junction bases not matched to a gene: 7. The CDR3 spells CASRRDRSLNYGYTF. Written as DNA, the CDR3 is TGTGCCAGCAGACGGGACAGGTCCCTTAACTATGGCTACACCTTC.

This clonotype has a handful of counts. V usage is TRBV21-1 and J usage is TRBJ2-5; the table's D call TRBD1 went unverified against the DNA. TRBV21-1 is designated a pseudogene. This CDR3 spans 14 amino acids. The CDR3 protein is CASRAGAPQETQYF. The CDR3, as DNA: TGTGCCAGCAGAGCAGGGGCCCCCCAAGAGACCCAGTACTTC.

This clonotype was counted a few times. The junction differs from germline at one of its ends, possibly a read error. The rearrangement joins TRBV7-7 to TRBJ2-5; D gene uncertain. The CDR3 spans 13 residues. Germline-derived CDR1 and CDR2 are SSHAT and FNYEAQ (reference sequence). The CDR3 coding sequence is TGTGCTAGCAGCCGTGACACGGAAGAGACCCAGTACTTC. Protein sequence: CASSRDTEETQYF.

This chain joins TRBV5-4 and TRBJ2-3; no clear D. The CDR3 length is 12 residues. Germline V gene lookup returns CDR1 SGHNT and CDR2 YYREEE (reference sequence). V shed 4 bases and J shed 6 bases, with 9 bases lying between them. The CDR3 DNA sequence: TGTGCCAGCAGCGCCCAGCGCGATACGCAGTATTTT. Translation gives CASSAQRDTQYF.

This chain uses TRBV6-2 or TRBV6-3 with TRBJ2-5; D remains ambiguous. Trimming stripped 3 bases from V and 1 base from J, with 6 bases between. The germline V gene encodes CDR1 MNHEY and CDR2 SVGEGT. The CDR3 extends over 13 amino acids. CDR3 sequence reads: CASSYGSQETQYF. The CDR3 DNA sequence: TGTGCCAGCAGTTATGGTTCCCAAGAGACCCAGTACTTC.

V usage is TRBV4-1 and J usage is TRBJ2-3; D is unresolved. V was pared by 0 bases and J by 3 bases, with 10 bases between. Germline V gene lookup returns CDR1 MGHRA and CDR2 YSYEKL. The CDR3 spans 15 residues. The CDR3 reads CASSQERQSTDTQYF. DNA for the CDR3: TGCGCCAGCAGCCAAGAGAGACAATCTACAGATACGCAGTATTTT.

The chain carries TRBV28 and TRBJ1-6; D ambiguous. Germline values: CDR1 MDHEN, CDR2 SYDVKM. This CDR3 has 14 residues. Trimming stripped 6 bases from V and 9 bases from J, with 15 bases between. Written as DNA, the CDR3 is TGTGCCAGCAGCGTTACGGGATTGGCTTCACCCCTCCACTTT. Its translation is CASSVTGLASPLHF.

The V gene is TRBV7-9, the J gene TRBJ1-6; no firm D call. The CDR3 length is 15 residues. Trimming removed 5 bases at V and 2 bases at J, with 10 bases between. Germline values: CDR1 SEHNR, CDR2 FQNEAQ (reference sequence). The CDR3 nucleotides read TGTGCCAGCAGCCTTACAGAGACCTATAATTCACCCCTCCACTTT. This sequence encodes CASSLTETYNSPLHF.

The table lists this clonotype with a few counts. The chain employs TRBV7-9 and TRBJ2-1; D perhaps matches TRBD2 (5 bases). Germline V lookup: CDR1 SEHNR, CDR2 FQNEAQ (reference sequence). Trimming took 7 bases from V and 0 from J, leaving 10 bases between them. The CDR3 extends over 14 amino acids. CDR3 residues: CASNTDFSYNEQFF. CDR3 in DNA: TGTGCCAGCAACACGGACTTCTCCTACAATGAGCAGTTCTTC.

This clonotype has more than one count but fewer than ten. The chain employs TRBV6-1 and TRBJ2-3; no firm D call. V shed 7 bases and J shed 4 bases, with 9 bases lying between them. CDR3 length equals 12 residues. Germline CDR1 reads MNHNS; CDR2 reads SASEGT. The CDR3 is CASNGPPDTQYF. The CDR3 DNA reads TGTGCCAGCAATGGGCCCCCAGATACGCAGTATTTT.

This clonotype came up a few times. This rearrangement joins TRBV20-1 to TRBJ1-5, with TRBD1 as a possible D gene (6 bases). The V end lost 3 bases, the J end lost 3 bases, and 9 bases lay between the germline ends. The CDR3 totals 13 residues. The germline gives CDR1 DFQATT, CDR2 SNEGSKA (reference sequence). The DNA of the CDR3 is TGCAGTGCTAGGGACAGCCTCAATCAGCCCCAGCATTTT. Amino acids: CSARDSLNQPQHF.

The genes are TRBV6-5 and TRBJ2-7, with 7 bases lining up with TRBD1. The CDR3 spans 14 residues. Trimming took 2 bases from V and 2 from J; bases not matched to a gene: 3. Germline CDR1 MNHEY, CDR2 SVGAGI. As DNA, the CDR3 is TGTGCCAGCAGTTACATACAGGGGACCTACGAGCAGTACTTC. This gives the protein CASSYIQGTYEQYF.

The chain carries TRBV6-2 or TRBV6-3 and TRBJ1-1, with unresolved D. Germline-derived CDR1 and CDR2 are MNHEY and SVGEGT. This CDR3 has 15 amino acids. V dropped 7 bases and J dropped 1 base, with 16 bases sitting between them. The CDR3 DNA reads as TGTGCCAGCATCTCGAGGTTAGAGAAGAACACTGAAGCTTTCTTT. It is translated as CASISRLEKNTEAFF.

This chain uses TRBV7-9 with TRBJ2-1; the match to TRBD1 covers 7 bases. The germline V gene encodes CDR1 SEHNR and CDR2 FQNEAQ (reference sequence). Trimming removed 4 bases from V and 0 bases from J; junction bases left unmatched: 6. The CDR3 totals 16 residues. The chain's CDR3 is CASSWQTGSSYNEQFF. The DNA for the CDR3 is TGTGCCAGCAGCTGGCAGACAGGGAGCTCCTACAATGAGCAGTTCTTC. Supplemented by reference TRBV7-9 and TRBJ2-1, the full variable domain reads DTGVSQNPRHKITKRGQNVTFRCDPISEHNRLYWYRQTLGQGPEFLTYFQNEAQLEKSRLLSDRFSAERPKGSFSTLEIQRTEQGDSAMYLCASSWQTGSSYNEQFFGPGTRLTVL.

The V and J genes are TRBV5-6 and TRBJ1-1; D unclear. The CDR3 is made up of 13 amino acids. CDR1 is SGHDT, CDR2 YYEEEE, per germline. V lost 1 base to trimming and J lost 6 bases, with 10 bases between them. This chain's CDR3 is CASSLYPEPEAFF. The CDR3 DNA is TGTGCCAGCAGCTTGTATCCGGAGCCTGAAGCTTTCTTT.

This clonotype has a handful of counts. V is TRBV6-5 and J is TRBJ2-2, with D perhaps assigned TRBD1 or TRBD2 (7 bases each). Germline V gene lookup returns CDR1 MNHEY and CDR2 SVGAGI. V dropped 2 bases and J dropped 4 bases, with 14 bases sitting between them. This CDR3 contains 16 residues. The CDR3 region has the DNA TGTGCCAGCAGTTACGGGAGGGGGCATGGCACCGGGGAGCTGTTTTTT. The encoded protein is CASSYGRGHGTGELFF.

There are a few counts of this clonotype. V usage is TRBV19 and J usage is TRBJ1-2; TRBD1 aligns across 7 bases. The germline gives CDR1 LNHDA, CDR2 SQIVND (reference sequence). The J segment lost 4 bases and the V segment lost 5 bases, leaving 13 bases of the junction unmatched. The CDR3 is 16 residues long. Here the CDR3 reads CASSPGTVSNSYGYTF. In nucleotides, the CDR3 is TGTGCCAGTAGTCCCGGGACAGTATCCAACTCCTATGGCTACACCTTC.

This clonotype turned up a few times. The chain has TRBV23-1 and TRBJ1-2, with no clear D. TRBV23-1 is annotated as an ORF whose role is uncertain. Between the trimmed V and J ends, which lost 8 bases and 8 bases, there was a span of 12 bases. CDR3 size: 11 residues. The CDR3 coding sequence is TGCGCCAGCGGCGGGCCTGGAGGCTACACCTTC. Protein product: CASGGPGGYTF.

This clonotype was detected a few times. The CDR3 DNA is TGTGCCAGCAGCTTAACCCAAGGGGGCACTGAAGCTTTCTTT. Translating gives CASSLTQGGTEAFF. The V gene is TRBV7-9, the J gene TRBJ1-1; TRBD1 is a possible D gene (6 bases). This CDR3 has 14 residues. V lost 2 bases, J lost 4 bases, and 11 bases lay in between. Germline assignment: CDR1 SEHNR and CDR2 FQNEAQ (reference sequence).